This record concerns one TCR beta chain sequence. The age range of participants was about 18 to 100 years, with residence in fewer than 25 US areas. Allocation to cohorts depended on clinical history reported by the participants. Profiled with immunoSEQ multiplex PCR; TCRdb holds only in-frame clones, not every one. Of approximately 220,000 clones listed, around 82% are singletons. The data were obtained in a study of blood T cell repertoires in COVID-19. About the study: Italy, Spain and the United States were the sources of the convalescent and acute COVID-19 samples.

From germline, CDR1 is LGHNT and CDR2 FRNRAP. V shed 3 bases, J shed 4 bases, and the junction held 19 bases outside the gene matches. The CDR3 runs 20 residues. Sample: PBMCs or T cells enriched from blood (not recorded which). The receptor was isolated from a woman aged 50 to 65 who had been exposed to COVID-19. V and J are TRBV12-5 and TRBJ1-5; the match to TRBD1 covers 9 bases. The CDR3 region is CASGFSPRSTGGVGNQPQHF. CDR3 nucleotide sequence: TGTGCTAGTGGTTTTTCCCCCCGCTCGACAGGGGGAGTCGGGAATCAGCCCCAGCATTTT. Complete variable domain (other parts from reference TRBV12-5 and TRBJ1-5): DARVTQTPRHKVTEMGQEVTMRCQPILGHNTVFWYRQTMMQGLELLAYFRNRAPLDDSGMPKDRFSAEMPDATLATLKIQPSEPRDSAVYFCASGFSPRSTGGVGNQPQHFGDGTRLSIL.